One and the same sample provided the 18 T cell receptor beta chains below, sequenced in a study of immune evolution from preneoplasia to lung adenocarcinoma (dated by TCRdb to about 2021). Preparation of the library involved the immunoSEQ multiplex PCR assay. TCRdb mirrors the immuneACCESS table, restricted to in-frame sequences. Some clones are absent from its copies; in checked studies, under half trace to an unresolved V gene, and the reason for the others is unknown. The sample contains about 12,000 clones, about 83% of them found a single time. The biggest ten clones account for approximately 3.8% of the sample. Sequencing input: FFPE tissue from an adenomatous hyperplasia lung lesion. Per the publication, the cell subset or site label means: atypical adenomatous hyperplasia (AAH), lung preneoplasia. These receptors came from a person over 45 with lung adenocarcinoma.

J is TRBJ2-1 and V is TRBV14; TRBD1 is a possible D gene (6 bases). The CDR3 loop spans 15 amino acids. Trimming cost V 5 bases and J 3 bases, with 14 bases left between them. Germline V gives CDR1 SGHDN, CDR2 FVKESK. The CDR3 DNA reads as TGTGCCAGCAGCAGTGCGGACAGAGACTACAATGAGCAGTTCTTC. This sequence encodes CASSSADRDYNEQFF. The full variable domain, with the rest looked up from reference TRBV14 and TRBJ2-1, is EAGVTQFPSHSVIEKGQTVTLRCDPISGHDNLYWYRRVMGKEIKFLLHFVKESKQDESGMPNNRFLAERTGGTYSTLKVQPAELEDSGVYFCASSSADRDYNEQFFGPGTRLTVL.

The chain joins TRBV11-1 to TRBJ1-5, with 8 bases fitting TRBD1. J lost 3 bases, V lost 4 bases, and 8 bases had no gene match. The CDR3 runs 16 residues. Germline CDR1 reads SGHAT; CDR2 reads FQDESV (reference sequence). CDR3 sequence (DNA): TGTGCCAGCAGCTCACCGGGACAGGCAAACAATCAGCCCCAGCATTTT. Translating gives CASSSPGQANNQPQHF. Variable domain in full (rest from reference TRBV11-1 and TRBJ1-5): EAEVAQSPRYKITEKSQAVAFWCDPISGHATLYWYRQILGQGPELLVQFQDESVVDDSQLPKDRFSAERLKGVDSTLKIQPAELGDSAMYLCASSSPGQANNQPQHFGDGTRLSIL.

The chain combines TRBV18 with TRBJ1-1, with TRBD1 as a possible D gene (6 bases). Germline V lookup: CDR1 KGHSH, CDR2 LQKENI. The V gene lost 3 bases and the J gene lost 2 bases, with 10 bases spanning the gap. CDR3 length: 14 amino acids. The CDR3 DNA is TGTGCCAGCTCACCGGGGGGCCCAAACACTGAAGCTTTCTTT. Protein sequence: CASSPGGPNTEAFF.

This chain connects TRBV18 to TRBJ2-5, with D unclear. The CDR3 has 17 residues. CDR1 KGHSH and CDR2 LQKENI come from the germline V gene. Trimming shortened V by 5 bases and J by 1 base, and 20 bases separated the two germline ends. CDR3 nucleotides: TGTGCCAGCTCAACGCAATCTTGCCCACGGCGCCAAGAGACCCAGTACTTC. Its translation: CASSTQSCPRRQETQYF.

The CDR3 region is CASSPIAGGFTGELFF. The CDR3 DNA is TGTGCCAGCAGCCCGATAGCGGGAGGGTTCACCGGGGAGCTGTTTTTT. The rearrangement joins TRBV7-3 to TRBJ2-2; TRBD2 agrees at 11 bases. V shed 5 bases, J shed 4 bases, and the junction held 6 bases outside the gene matches. Germline V gives CDR1 SGHTA, CDR2 FQGTGA. This CDR3 contains 16 residues. Complete variable domain (other parts from reference TRBV7-3 and TRBJ2-2): GAGVSQTPSNKVTEKGKYVELRCDPISGHTALYWYRQSLGQGPEFLIYFQGTGAADDSGLPNDRFFAVRPEGSVSTLKIQRTERGDSAVYLCASSPIAGGFTGELFFGEGSRLTVL.

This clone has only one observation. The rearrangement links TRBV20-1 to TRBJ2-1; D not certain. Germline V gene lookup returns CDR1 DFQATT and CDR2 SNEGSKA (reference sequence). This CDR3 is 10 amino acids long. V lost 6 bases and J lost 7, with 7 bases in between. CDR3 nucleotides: TGCAGTGCCCTTGGGAATGAGCAGTTCTTC. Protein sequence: CSALGNEQFF.

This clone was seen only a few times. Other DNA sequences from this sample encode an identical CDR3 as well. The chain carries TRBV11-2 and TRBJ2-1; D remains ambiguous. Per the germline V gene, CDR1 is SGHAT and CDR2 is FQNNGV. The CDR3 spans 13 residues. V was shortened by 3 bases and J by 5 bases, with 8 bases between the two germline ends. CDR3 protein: CASSFSRNNEQFF. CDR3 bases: TGTGCCAGCAGCTTTAGTCGAAACAATGAGCAGTTCTTC.

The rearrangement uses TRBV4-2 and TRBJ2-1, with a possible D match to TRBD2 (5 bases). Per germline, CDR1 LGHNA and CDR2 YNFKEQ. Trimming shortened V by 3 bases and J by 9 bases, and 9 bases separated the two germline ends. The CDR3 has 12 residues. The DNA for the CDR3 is TGTGCCAGCAGCCACGGGGAACGTGAGCAGTTCTTC. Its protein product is CASSHGEREQFF.

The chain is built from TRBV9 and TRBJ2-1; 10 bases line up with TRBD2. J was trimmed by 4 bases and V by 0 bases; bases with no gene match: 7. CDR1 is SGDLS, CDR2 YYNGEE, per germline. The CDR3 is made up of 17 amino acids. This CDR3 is CASSVGVGSGGYNEQFF. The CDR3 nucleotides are TGTGCCAGCAGCGTAGGGGTCGGTAGCGGGGGGTACAATGAGCAGTTCTTC. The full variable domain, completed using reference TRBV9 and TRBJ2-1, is DSGVTQTPKHLITATGQRVTLRCSPRSGDLSVYWYQQSLDQGLQFLIQYYNGEERAKGNILERFSAQQFPDLHSELNLSSLELGDSALYFCASSVGVGSGGYNEQFFGPGTRLTVL.

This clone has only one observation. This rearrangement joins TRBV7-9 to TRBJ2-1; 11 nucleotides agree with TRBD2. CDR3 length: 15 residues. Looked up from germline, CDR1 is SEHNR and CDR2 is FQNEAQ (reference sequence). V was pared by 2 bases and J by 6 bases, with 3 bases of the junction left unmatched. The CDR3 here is CASSLSGTSGNEQFF. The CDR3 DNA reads TGTGCCAGCAGCTTAAGCGGGACTAGCGGCAATGAGCAGTTCTTC.

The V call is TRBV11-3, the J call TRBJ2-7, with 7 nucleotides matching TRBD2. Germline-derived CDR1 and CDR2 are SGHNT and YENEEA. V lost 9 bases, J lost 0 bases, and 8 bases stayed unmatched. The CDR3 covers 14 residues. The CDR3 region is CASTAGVSSYEQYF. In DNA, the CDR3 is TGTGCCAGTACGGCGGGGGTAAGCTCCTACGAGCAGTACTTC.

CDR3 protein: CASSVAPTGGETQYF. The CDR3 DNA reads as TGTGCCAGCAGCGTAGCACCGACGGGAGGGGAGACCCAGTACTTC. This chain connects TRBV9 to TRBJ2-5; 8 bases fit TRBD2. The CDR3 extends over 15 amino acids. The V segment lost 0 bases and the J segment 5 bases; nucleotides outside the gene matches: 6. From germline, CDR1 is SGDLS and CDR2 YYNGEE.

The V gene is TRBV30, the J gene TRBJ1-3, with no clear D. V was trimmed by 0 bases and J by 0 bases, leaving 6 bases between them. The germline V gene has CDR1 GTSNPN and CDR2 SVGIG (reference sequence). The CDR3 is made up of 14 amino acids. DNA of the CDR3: TGTGCCTGGAGTGTCAGTTACTCTGGAAACACCATATATTTT. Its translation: CAWSVSYSGNTIYF.

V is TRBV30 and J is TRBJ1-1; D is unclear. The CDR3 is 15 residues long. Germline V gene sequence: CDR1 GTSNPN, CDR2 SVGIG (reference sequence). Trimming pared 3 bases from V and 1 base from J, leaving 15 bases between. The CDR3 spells CAWRDFRTSNTEAFF. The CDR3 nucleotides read TGTGCCTGGAGAGATTTCCGGACCTCGAACACTGAAGCTTTCTTT.

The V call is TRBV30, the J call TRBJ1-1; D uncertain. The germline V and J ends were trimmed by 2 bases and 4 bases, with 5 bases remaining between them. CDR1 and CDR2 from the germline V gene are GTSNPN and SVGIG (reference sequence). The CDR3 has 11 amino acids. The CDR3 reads CAWSLSTEAFF. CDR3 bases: TGTGCCTGGAGTCTGAGCACTGAAGCTTTCTTT.

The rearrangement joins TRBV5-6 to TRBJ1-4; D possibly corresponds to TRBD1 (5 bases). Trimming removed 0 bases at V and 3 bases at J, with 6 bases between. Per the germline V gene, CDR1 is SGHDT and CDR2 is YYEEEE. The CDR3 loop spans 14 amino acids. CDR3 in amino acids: CASSLVGANEKLFF. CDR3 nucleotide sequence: TGTGCCAGCAGCTTGGTGGGGGCTAATGAAAAACTGTTTTTT.

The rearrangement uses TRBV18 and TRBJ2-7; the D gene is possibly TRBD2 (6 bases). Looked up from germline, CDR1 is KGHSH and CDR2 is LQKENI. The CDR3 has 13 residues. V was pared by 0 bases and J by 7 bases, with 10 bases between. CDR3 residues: CASSPPAGWEQYF. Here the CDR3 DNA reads TGTGCCAGCTCACCACCGGCGGGGTGGGAGCAGTACTTC.

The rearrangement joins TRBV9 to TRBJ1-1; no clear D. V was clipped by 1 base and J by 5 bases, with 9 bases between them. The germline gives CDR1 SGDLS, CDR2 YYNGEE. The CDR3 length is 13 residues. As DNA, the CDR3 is TGTGCCAGCAGCGTAATTGGGAGGACTGAAGCTTTCTTT. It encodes CASSVIGRTEAFF.